These 16 T cell receptor beta chains were all obtained from the same sample, sequenced in a study of cytomegalovirus exposure and HLA in healthy donors. The PCR made use of 60 Vbeta and 13 Jbeta primers. The method was immunoSEQ multiplex PCR; TCRdb's version includes in-frame clones alone and lacks a portion of them. Here the sample spans 99,000 or so clones, approximately 83% being singletons. The sequencing input was PBMCs. The receptor set was obtained from a man between 18 and 35 years old in good health and CMV-seronegative.

The J gene is TRBJ2-1, the V gene TRBV27; D not resolved. The CDR3 runs 16 residues. Germline CDR1 reads MNHEY; CDR2 reads SMNVEV (reference sequence). V lost 4 bases and J lost 0, with 13 bases in between. CDR3 loop: CASSYWSPGSYNEQFF. As DNA, the CDR3 is TGTGCCAGCAGTTACTGGTCCCCCGGCTCCTACAATGAGCAGTTCTTC.

This chain links TRBV7-6 with TRBJ2-1; possibly TRBD1 for D (6 bases). CDR3 length: 14 residues. V lost 2 bases to trimming and J lost 7 bases, with 12 bases between them. Germline CDR1 reads SGHVS; CDR2 reads FNYEAQ. CDR3 DNA: TGTGCCAGCAGCTTAAACAGGGAAACGAATGAGCAGTTCTTC. This encodes CASSLNRETNEQFF.

The chain employs TRBV6-5 and TRBJ2-5; weak D call: TRBD2 (6 bases). Germline assignment: CDR1 MNHEY and CDR2 SVGAGI. V lost 2 bases to trimming and J lost 5 bases, with 12 bases between them. The CDR3 sequence is 14 residues long. CDR3 amino acids: CASSYGGWTETQYF. Here the CDR3 DNA reads TGTGCCAGCAGTTACGGGGGGTGGACGGAGACCCAGTACTTC.

The chain employs TRBV4-3 and TRBJ2-1; TRBD2 matches 9 bases. The junction had 13 bases not matched to a gene; V was cut back by 1 base and J by 6 bases. CDR3 size: 18 residues. The germline gives CDR1 LGHNA, CDR2 YSLEER. CDR3 nucleotide sequence: TGCGCCAGCAGCCAAGGGCCCTTAGCGGGAGAAGGGGTCAATGAGCAGTTCTTC. This gives the protein CASSQGPLAGEGVNEQFF.

The chain combines TRBV5-1 with TRBJ2-2; 7 bases map to TRBD2. CDR3 length: 14 amino acids. Trimming at V came to 4 bases and at J to 7 bases, leaving 7 bases not matched to a gene. Looked up from germline, CDR1 is SGHRS and CDR2 is YFSETQ. The chain's CDR3 is CASSPMRESGELFF. CDR3 coding DNA: TGCGCCAGCAGCCCTATGCGGGAGAGCGGGGAGCTGTTTTTT.

The rearrangement joins TRBV9 to TRBJ2-7; tentative D call: TRBD1 (6 bases). CDR3 length: 15 residues. CDR1 and CDR2 (germline): SGDLS, YYNGEE. The germline V and J ends were trimmed by 3 bases and 4 bases, with 17 bases remaining between them. Here the CDR3 DNA reads TGTGCCAGCAGCGCGGCCGGGACATTCTCTTACGAGCAGTACTTC. This sequence encodes CASSAAGTFSYEQYF.

This clone was observed a handful of times. The genes are TRBV6-1 and TRBJ1-1; D may be TRBD1 (5 bases). The CDR3 runs 14 residues. CDR1 and CDR2 from the germline V gene are MNHNS and SASEGT. V lost 2 bases and J 1 base, leaving 8 bases between the germline ends. CDR3 amino acids: CASSEQGWNTEAFF. CDR3 coding DNA: TGTGCCAGCAGTGAACAGGGTTGGAACACTGAAGCTTTCTTT.

The rearrangement uses TRBV6-1 and TRBJ2-7, with D perhaps TRBD1 (6 bases). Germline V gene lookup returns CDR1 MNHNS and CDR2 SASEGT. The CDR3 is made up of 15 amino acids. The V and J ends lost 3 bases and 7 bases respectively, with 19 bases between them. CDR3: CASSDPRGTAWEQYF. For the CDR3, the DNA is TGTGCCAGCAGTGACCCCAGGGGAACCGCCTGGGAGCAGTACTTC.

The rearrangement uses TRBV28 and TRBJ2-1, with a weak D call TRBD1 (6 bases). This CDR3 is built from 14 residues. CDR1 MDHEN and CDR2 SYDVKM come from the germline V gene. V lost 4 bases to trimming and J lost 9 bases, with 16 bases between them. The CDR3 DNA is TGTGCCAGCAGTTCGCAGGGTAAAGGGGGTGAGCAGTTCTTC. It specifies CASSSQGKGGEQFF.

This chain joins TRBV18 and TRBJ1-3; 7 positions match TRBD1. The CDR3 totals 15 residues. V trimming: 4 bases; J trimming: 0 bases; junction bases outside the gene matches: 3. Germline-derived CDR1 and CDR2 are KGHSH and LQKENI. The CDR3 DNA reads as TGTGCCAGCTCACTGACAGGGTTCTCTGGAAACACCATATATTTT. Its translation is CASSLTGFSGNTIYF. The full variable domain, rest sourced from reference TRBV18 and TRBJ1-3, is NAGVMQNPRHLVRRRGQEARLRCSPMKGHSHVYWYRQLPEEGLKFMVYLQKENIIDESGMPKERFSAEFPKEGPSILRIQQVVRGDSAAYFCASSLTGFSGNTIYFGEGSWLTVV.

The chain combines TRBV11-2 with TRBJ2-7; TRBD2 matches 8 bases. The CDR3 covers 16 residues. Germline values: CDR1 SGHAT, CDR2 FQNNGV. V was pared by 5 bases and J by 0 bases, with 9 bases of the junction left unmatched. CDR3 sequence reads: CASSRGGRSSSYEQYF. CDR3 nucleotide sequence: TGTGCCAGCAGCCGGGGGGGGCGGTCTAGCTCCTACGAGCAGTACTTC.

The J gene is TRBJ1-4, the V gene TRBV10-1; 8 bases match TRBD1. Germline assignment: CDR1 WNHNN and CDR2 SYGVQD (reference sequence). The CDR3 is made up of 14 amino acids. Trimming removed 6 bases from V and 10 bases from J; junction bases left unmatched: 10. The CDR3 DNA reads as TGCGCCAGCAGCCCTCAGGGGGCGCAGGGAAAACTGTTTTTT. The encoded protein is CASSPQGAQGKLFF.

V is TRBV6-5 and J is TRBJ1-2, with D possibly TRBD1 on 5 matching bases. This CDR3 has 14 residues. The V gene's germline CDR1 is MNHEY and CDR2 SVGAGI. V was pared by 6 bases and J by 4 bases, with 15 bases between. CDR3 nucleotide sequence: TGTGCCAGCAGCCAAGGCCCGGGGGGCTATGGCTACACCTTC. Its translation: CASSQGPGGYGYTF.

The rearrangement joins TRBV11-3 to TRBJ1-3; D ambiguous. The CDR3 contains 15 residues. Germline V gene lookup returns CDR1 SGHNT and CDR2 YENEEA. V was clipped by 6 bases and J by 2 bases, with 14 bases between them. The chain's CDR3 is CASSRPLRTGNTIYF. The CDR3 region has the DNA TGTGCCAGCAGTCGACCCTTGAGGACTGGAAACACCATATATTTT.

The V call is TRBV5-1, the J call TRBJ2-3; possible D gene TRBD2, 6 bases. V was clipped by 2 bases and J by 5 bases, with 15 bases between them. The CDR3 spans 15 residues. Germline lookup yields CDR1 SGHRS and CDR2 YFSETQ. The CDR3: CASSLEKQEGDTQYF. DNA of the CDR3: TGCGCCAGCAGCTTAGAGAAACAGGAGGGAGATACGCAGTATTTT.

The gene calls are TRBV7-2 and TRBJ2-2; D gene uncertain. Trimming took 1 base from V and 6 from J, leaving 12 bases between them. Germline values: CDR1 SGHTA, CDR2 FQGNSA. This CDR3 has 15 amino acids. The CDR3 sequence is CASSLVFGVAGELFF. CDR3 nucleotide sequence: TGTGCCAGCAGCTTAGTCTTCGGAGTCGCCGGGGAGCTGTTTTTT.